This TCR beta chain was recorded in a study of blood T cells in healthy people across ages. Germline CDR1 and CDR2: SGHRS and YFSETQ. The CDR3 is 16 amino acids. V was clipped by 2 bases and J by 2 bases, with 15 bases between them. In its sample, this clonotype was seen once. A second roughly 6 to 12 cycle PCR used barcoded and J-beta primers. TCRdb recomputed calls from the 5' RACE reads with MiXCR, one row per CDR3 protein. The sample shows fewer than 1,200,000 distinct CDR3 sequences, approximately 26% of them seen only once. These sequences were also reported in another study, on T cells of mothers and their children. According to that study: Some 2.7 million TCR beta reads per child versus over 9 million per mother.

The chain carries TRBV5-1 and TRBJ2-3; D gene uncertain. The sequenced sample was blood. This receptor was identified in a girl aged 2-15 years in good health. The DNA for the CDR3 is TGCGCCAGCAGCTTACGCGCCGGGCTTACCACAGATACGCAGTATTTT. Translating gives CASSLRAGLTTDTQYF.